Following are 10 T cell receptor beta chains from one sample sequenced in a study of siplizumab effects on memory and regulatory T cells (dated by TCRdb to the late 2010s). The library came from the immunoSEQ multiplex PCR assay. TCRdb obtained this table from immuneACCESS and retained in-frame rearrangements with V and J assigned. These tables miss some clones; where compared with another copy, unresolved V genes account for less than half of the shortfall, and the remainder is unexplained. The sample records some 120,000 clones, around 93% of which are singletons. Approximately 0.17% of the sample is in the top ten clones. What was sequenced was non-Treg CD4+ T cells sorted from blood. Explained via the paper, the cell subset or site label denotes: FACS-sorted unstimulated CD4+ non-regulatory T cells. These receptors originate from a human donor in good health.

The CDR3 region is CASSPRGEKLFF. In DNA form, the CDR3 reads TGTGCCAGCTCACCCCGAGGTGAAAAACTGTTTTTT. This chain links TRBV18 with TRBJ1-4; D not certain. CDR1 KGHSH and CDR2 LQKENI come from the germline V gene. Trimming removed 3 bases from V and 7 bases from J, with 6 bases in between. CDR3 length: 12 amino acids.

The chain is built from TRBV11-2 and TRBJ1-3; no definite D call. The length of the CDR3 is 17 residues. The germline V gene has CDR1 SGHAT and CDR2 FQNNGV. Trimming left V 5 bases short and J 0 bases short, with 17 bases between. CDR3 in amino acids: CASSRSLGGGSGNTIYF. In DNA, the CDR3 is TGTGCCAGCAGCCGGTCCCTGGGCGGAGGCTCTGGAAACACCATATATTTT.

CDR3 region: CAISESGTGALFF. The CDR3 DNA reads as TGTGCCATCAGTGAGTCGGGGACAGGGGCACTGTTTTTT. This chain links TRBV10-3 with TRBJ1-4; 10 nucleotides agree with TRBD1. Germline V gene lookup returns CDR1 ENHRY and CDR2 SYGVKD. After removal of 0 bases from V and 13 bases from J, the junction contained 2 bases not matched to a gene. The CDR3 sequence is 13 residues long.

The chain combines TRBV19 with TRBJ2-5, with D perhaps assigned TRBD1 or TRBD2 (7 bases each). V was clipped by 6 bases and J by 5 bases, with 16 bases between them. The CDR3 consists of 14 residues. CDR1 and CDR2 (germline): LNHDA, SQIVND (reference sequence). CDR3 sequence reads: CASSKGGGDETQYF. The CDR3, as DNA: TGTGCCAGTAGCAAGGGAGGGGGCGACGAGACCCAGTACTTC.

The V and J genes are TRBV5-5 and TRBJ2-2, with TRBD2 matching 11 bases. The ends lost 6 bases at V and 5 bases at J; junction bases unmatched: 12. CDR3 length: 17 residues. Germline V gene data show CDR1 as SGHKS and CDR2 as YYEKEE (reference sequence). The CDR3 spells CASIRLAGGSSTGELFF. The CDR3 DNA follows: TGTGCCAGCATCCGGCTAGCGGGGGGCTCGAGTACCGGGGAGCTGTTTTTT.

CDR3 region: CASSPQRGPQETQYF. The CDR3 DNA reads TGTGCCAGCAGCCCACAGCGGGGGCCACAGGAGACCCAGTACTTC. The chain uses TRBV7-3 and TRBJ2-5; 8 bases line up with TRBD2. Germline loops: CDR1 SGHTA, CDR2 FQGTGA. CDR3 length: 15 amino acids. Trimming at V came to 5 bases and at J to 5 bases, leaving 10 bases not matched to a gene.

The chain combines TRBV5-1 with TRBJ2-1, with 7 bases identical to TRBD2. The CDR3 has 11 residues. J lost 7 bases, V lost 7 bases, and 2 bases had no gene match. In germline, CDR1 is SGHRS, CDR2 YFSETQ. CDR3 in DNA: TGCGCCAGCCGGGGAGGGAATGAGCAGTTCTTC. Protein sequence: CASRGGNEQFF. Filled out from reference TRBV5-1 and TRBJ2-1, the complete variable domain reads KAGVTQTPRYLIKTRGQQVTLSCSPISGHRSVSWYQQTPGQGLQFLFEYFSETQRNKGNFPGRFSGRQFSNSRSEMNVSTLELGDSALYLCASRGGNEQFFGPGTRLTVL.

This chain connects TRBV11-3 to TRBJ2-2, with D unclear. The CDR3 is 12 residues long. Per the germline V gene, CDR1 is SGHNT and CDR2 is YENEEA. Trimming shortened V by 2 bases and J by 5 bases, and 3 bases separated the two germline ends. The CDR3, as DNA: TGTGCCAGCAGCTTAACGACCGGGGAGCTGTTTTTT. It codes for CASSLTTGELFF.

This chain uses TRBV18 with TRBJ1-5, with D hard to call. The CDR3 totals 12 residues. The germline V gene encodes CDR1 KGHSH and CDR2 LQKENI. V lost 2 bases and J 5 bases, leaving 4 bases between the germline ends. In DNA form, the CDR3 reads TGTGCCAGCTCACCAGGGGATCAGCCCCAGCATTTT. This translates into CASSPGDQPQHF.

The genes are TRBV5-6 and TRBJ2-7; 13 bases fit TRBD2. With 0 bases clipped from V and 6 bases from J, the junction kept 3 bases outside the gene matches. CDR1 and CDR2 from the germline V gene are SGHDT and YYEEEE. CDR3 length: 15 amino acids. This chain's CDR3 is CASSLDGLAGAEQYF. CDR3 nucleotides: TGTGCCAGCAGCTTGGACGGACTAGCGGGGGCCGAGCAGTACTTC.